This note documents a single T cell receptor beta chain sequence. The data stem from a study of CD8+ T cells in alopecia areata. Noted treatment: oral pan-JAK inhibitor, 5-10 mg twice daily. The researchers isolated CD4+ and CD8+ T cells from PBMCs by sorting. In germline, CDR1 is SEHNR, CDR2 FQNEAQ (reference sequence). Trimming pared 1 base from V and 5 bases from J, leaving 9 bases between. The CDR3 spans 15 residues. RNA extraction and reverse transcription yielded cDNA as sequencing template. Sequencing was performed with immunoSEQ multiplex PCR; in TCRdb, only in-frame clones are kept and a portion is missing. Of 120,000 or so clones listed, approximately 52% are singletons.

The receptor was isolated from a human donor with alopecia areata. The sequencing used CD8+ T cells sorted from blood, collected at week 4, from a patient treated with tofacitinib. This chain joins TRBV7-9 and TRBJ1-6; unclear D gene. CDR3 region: CASSLGEGHNSPLHF. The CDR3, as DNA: TGTGCCAGCAGCTTAGGGGAAGGTCATAATTCACCCCTCCACTTT.